This T cell receptor (beta chain) was sequenced during a study of T cells in tuberculosis. Study summary: IGRA-negative adolescents, IGRA-positive adolescents with latent tuberculosis and adults with active tuberculosis formed this South African cohort.

The CDR3 consists of 13 residues. V was pared by 1 base and J by 5 bases, with 7 bases between. The germline V gene encodes CDR1 SGDLS and CDR2 YYNGEE. Study conclusions and caveats: Active tuberculosis alpha repertoires lay closer to GMM-specific TCRs than controls'. Cases with active tuberculosis were adults, while controls were adolescents.

The time point here: new active TB diagnosis, blood taken before or within 7 days of starting treatment. Active tuberculosis patients were new diagnoses, HIV-seronegative, South African, and aged 18 years or older. A word on this clone: Its antigen is still unknown.

Generated by immunoSEQ multiplex PCR, the TCRdb table keeps only in-frame clones and is missing some. The data show 40,000 or so clones, roughly 94% seen once. Material: PBMCs, obtained at tuberculosis diagnosis. This TCR was sampled from an adult with tuberculosis. This sequence joins TRBV9 and TRBJ2-1; D call uncertain. CDR3 amino acids: CASSVTVHNEQFF. The CDR3 coding sequence is TGTGCCAGCAGCGTAACGGTTCACAATGAGCAGTTCTTC.